This T cell receptor beta chain derives from a study of long-term antiretroviral therapy in people with HIV. Study-level information: Collection of the earliest samples took place about a decade ahead of the 2015 immediate-ART recommendation.

Concerning this clone itself: Its antigen is still unknown.

Survey level was the resolution at which the v3.0 immunoSEQ assay ran. Profiled with immunoSEQ multiplex PCR; TCRdb holds only in-frame clones, not every one. The table includes around 23,000 clones, approximately 80% detected once. Findings and caveats of the study: Viral resistance, ART adherence and therapy changes all lacked available data. The study found narrower CDR3 length ranges in HIV repertoires than in controls.

The TCR comes from a man aged 35 to 55 with HIV. The sequencing here drew on unsorted PBMCs, taken 0.5 years before starting antiretroviral therapy.

This chain's CDR3 is CASSLQDNQETQYF. The DNA for the CDR3 is TGTGCCAGCAGCTTGCAGGACAACCAAGAGACCCAGTACTTC. The chain employs TRBV5-6 and TRBJ2-5; maybe TRBD1 (5 bases). Germline CDR1 reads SGHDT; CDR2 reads YYEEEE. Trimming removed 1 base from V and 0 bases from J, with 7 bases in between. The CDR3 is made up of 14 amino acids.